This T cell receptor (beta chain) was recorded in a study of CD8+ T cells in alopecia areata. Study details: Twice daily, treated patients received 5 to 10 mg of oral tofacitinib.

Peripheral blood samples and lesional scalp punch biopsies were obtained from alopecia areata patients. It was from PBMCs that CD4+ and CD8+ T cells were sorted. Germline assignment: CDR1 SQVTM and CDR2 ANQGSEA. The length of the CDR3 is 16 residues. V dropped 0 bases and J dropped 0 bases, with 12 bases sitting between them. RNA, once extracted, was reverse transcribed into cDNA for use as the sequencing template. Clones were sequenced by immunoSEQ multiplex PCR, and TCRdb holds only the in-frame ones, with some missing. The table has about 150,000 clones, over 80% seen once. This TCR derives from a human donor with alopecia areata. Sequences were derived from CD8+ T cells sorted from blood, sampled at week 0. The J gene is TRBJ2-1, the V gene TRBV29-1, with D perhaps TRBD1 (5 bases). CDR3 DNA sequence: TGCAGCGTTGAAGATTCGACAGCCTCCTCCTACAATGAGCAGTTCTTC. This translates into CSVEDSTASSYNEQFF.